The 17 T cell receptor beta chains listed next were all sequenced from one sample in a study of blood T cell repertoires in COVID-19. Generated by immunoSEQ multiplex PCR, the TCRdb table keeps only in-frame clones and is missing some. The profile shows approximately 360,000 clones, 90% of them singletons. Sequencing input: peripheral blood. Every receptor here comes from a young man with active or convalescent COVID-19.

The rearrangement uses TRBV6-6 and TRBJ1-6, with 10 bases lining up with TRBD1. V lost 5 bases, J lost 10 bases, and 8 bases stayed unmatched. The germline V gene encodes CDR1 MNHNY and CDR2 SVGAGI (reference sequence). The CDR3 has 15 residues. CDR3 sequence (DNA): TGTGCCAGCAGTCATACCGGGACAGGGGTCTCACCCCTCCACTTT. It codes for CASSHTGTGVSPLHF.

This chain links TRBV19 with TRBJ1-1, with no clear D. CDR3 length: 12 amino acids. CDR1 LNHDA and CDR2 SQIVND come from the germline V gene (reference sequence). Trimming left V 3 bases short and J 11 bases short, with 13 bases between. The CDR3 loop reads CASSIDSGWAFF. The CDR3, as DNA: TGTGCCAGTAGTATTGATAGCGGCTGGGCTTTCTTT.

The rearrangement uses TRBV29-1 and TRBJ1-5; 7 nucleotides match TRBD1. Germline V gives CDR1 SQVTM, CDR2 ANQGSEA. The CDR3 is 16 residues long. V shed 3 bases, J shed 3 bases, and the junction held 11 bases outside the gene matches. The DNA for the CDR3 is TGCAGCGTTGAGACCCGACAGACAGGGCACAATCAGCCCCAGCATTTT. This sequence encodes CSVETRQTGHNQPQHF.

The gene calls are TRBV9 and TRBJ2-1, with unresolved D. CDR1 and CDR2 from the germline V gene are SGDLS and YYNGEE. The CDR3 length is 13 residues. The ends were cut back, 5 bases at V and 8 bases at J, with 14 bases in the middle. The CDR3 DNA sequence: TGTGCCAGCAGTAAGAACTACATGGATGAGCAGTTCTTC. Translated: CASSKNYMDEQFF. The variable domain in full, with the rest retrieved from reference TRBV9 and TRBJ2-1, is DSGVTQTPKHLITATGQRVTLRCSPRSGDLSVYWYQQSLDQGLQFLIQYYNGEERAKGNILERFSAQQFPDLHSELNLSSLELGDSALYFCASSKNYMDEQFFGPGTRLTVL.

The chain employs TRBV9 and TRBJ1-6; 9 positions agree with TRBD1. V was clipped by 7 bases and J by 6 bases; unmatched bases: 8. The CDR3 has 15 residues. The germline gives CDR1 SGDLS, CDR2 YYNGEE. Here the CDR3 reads CASAGSDRGNSPLHF. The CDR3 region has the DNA TGTGCCAGCGCAGGATCGGACAGGGGTAATTCACCCCTCCACTTT.

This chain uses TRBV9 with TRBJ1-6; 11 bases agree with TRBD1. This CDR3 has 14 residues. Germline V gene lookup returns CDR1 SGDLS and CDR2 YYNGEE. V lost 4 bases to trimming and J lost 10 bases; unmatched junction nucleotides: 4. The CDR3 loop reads CASSRGQGDSPLHF. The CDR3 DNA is TGTGCCAGCAGCCGGGGACAGGGGGACTCACCCCTCCACTTT.

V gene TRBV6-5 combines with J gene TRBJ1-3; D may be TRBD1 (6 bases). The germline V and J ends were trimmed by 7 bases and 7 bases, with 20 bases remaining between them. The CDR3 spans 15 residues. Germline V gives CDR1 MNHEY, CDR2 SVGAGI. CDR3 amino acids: CASKTRGGTSNTIYF. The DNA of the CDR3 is TGTGCCAGCAAAACGCGGGGGGGCACATCCAACACCATATATTTT.

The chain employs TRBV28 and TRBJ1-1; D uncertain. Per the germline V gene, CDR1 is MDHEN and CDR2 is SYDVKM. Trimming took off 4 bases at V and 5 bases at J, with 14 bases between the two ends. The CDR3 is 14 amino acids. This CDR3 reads CASSSPGGGTEAFF. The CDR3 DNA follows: TGTGCCAGCAGTTCTCCGGGAGGTGGGACTGAAGCTTTCTTT.

CDR3 in amino acids: CASDPLGRGRGNQPQHF. The CDR3 DNA reads as TGTGCCAGCGACCCTTTGGGAAGGGGGAGAGGCAATCAGCCCCAGCATTTT. The V and J genes are TRBV28 and TRBJ1-5, with a tentative D call TRBD1 (6 bases). Trimming took 8 bases from V and 2 from J, leaving 22 bases between them. Per the germline V gene, CDR1 is MDHEN and CDR2 is SYDVKM. This CDR3 spans 17 amino acids.

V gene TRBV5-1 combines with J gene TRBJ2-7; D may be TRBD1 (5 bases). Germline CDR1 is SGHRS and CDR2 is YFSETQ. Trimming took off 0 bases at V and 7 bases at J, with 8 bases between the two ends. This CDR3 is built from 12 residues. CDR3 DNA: TGCGCCAGCAGCTTGGCAGGGTGGGAGCAGTACTTC. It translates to CASSLAGWEQYF.

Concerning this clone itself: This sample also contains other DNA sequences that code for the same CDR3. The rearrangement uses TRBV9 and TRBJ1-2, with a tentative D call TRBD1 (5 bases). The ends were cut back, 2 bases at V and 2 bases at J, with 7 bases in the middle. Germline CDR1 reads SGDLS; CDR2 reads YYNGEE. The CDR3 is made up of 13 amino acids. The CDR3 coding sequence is TGTGCCAGCAGCGTCGACAGAAACTATGGCTACACCTTC. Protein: CASSVDRNYGYTF.

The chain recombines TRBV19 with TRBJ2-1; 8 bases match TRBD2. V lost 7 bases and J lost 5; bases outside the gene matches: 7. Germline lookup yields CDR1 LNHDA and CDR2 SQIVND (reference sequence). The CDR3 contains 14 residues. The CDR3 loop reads CASKAGGLHNEQFF. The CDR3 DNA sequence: TGTGCCAGTAAGGCGGGGGGCCTCCACAATGAGCAGTTCTTC.

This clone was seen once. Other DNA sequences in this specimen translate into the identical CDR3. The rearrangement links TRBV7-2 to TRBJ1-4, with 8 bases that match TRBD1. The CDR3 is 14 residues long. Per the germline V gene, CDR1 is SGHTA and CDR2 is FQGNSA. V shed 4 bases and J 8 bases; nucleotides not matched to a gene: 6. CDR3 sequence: CASSSQGAREKLFF. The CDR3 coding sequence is TGTGCCAGCAGCTCCCAGGGGGCGAGGGAAAAACTGTTTTTT.

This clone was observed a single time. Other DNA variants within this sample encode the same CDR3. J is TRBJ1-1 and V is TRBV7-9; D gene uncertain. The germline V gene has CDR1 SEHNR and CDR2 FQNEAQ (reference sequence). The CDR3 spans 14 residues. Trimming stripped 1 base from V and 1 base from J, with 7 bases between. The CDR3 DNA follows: TGTGCCAGCAGCTTAGTGCGGGGGAACACTGAAGCTTTCTTT. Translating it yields CASSLVRGNTEAFF.

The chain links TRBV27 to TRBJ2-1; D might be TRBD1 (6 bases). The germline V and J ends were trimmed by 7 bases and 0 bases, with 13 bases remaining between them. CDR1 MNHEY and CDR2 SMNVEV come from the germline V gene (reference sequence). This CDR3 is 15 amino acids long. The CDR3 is CASKWQGTSYNEQFF. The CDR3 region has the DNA TGTGCCAGCAAATGGCAGGGGACCTCCTACAATGAGCAGTTCTTC.

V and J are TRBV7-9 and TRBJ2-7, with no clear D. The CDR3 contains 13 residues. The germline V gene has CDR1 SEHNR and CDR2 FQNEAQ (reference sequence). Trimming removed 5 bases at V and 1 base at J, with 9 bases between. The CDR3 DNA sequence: TGTGCCAGCAGCCTCCCCCAGTCCTACGAGCAGTACTTC. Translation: CASSLPQSYEQYF. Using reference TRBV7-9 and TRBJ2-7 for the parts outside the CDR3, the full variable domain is DTGVSQNPRHKITKRGQNVTFRCDPISEHNRLYWYRQTLGQGPEFLTYFQNEAQLEKSRLLSDRFSAERPKGSFSTLEIQRTEQGDSAMYLCASSLPQSYEQYFGPGTRLTVT.

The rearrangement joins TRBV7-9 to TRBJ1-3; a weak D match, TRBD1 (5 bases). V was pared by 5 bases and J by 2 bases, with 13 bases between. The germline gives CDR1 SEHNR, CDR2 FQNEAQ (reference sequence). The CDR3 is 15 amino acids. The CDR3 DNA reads TGTGCCAGCAGCCTCTCGGGGGGTCCTGGAAACACCATATATTTT. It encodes CASSLSGGPGNTIYF.